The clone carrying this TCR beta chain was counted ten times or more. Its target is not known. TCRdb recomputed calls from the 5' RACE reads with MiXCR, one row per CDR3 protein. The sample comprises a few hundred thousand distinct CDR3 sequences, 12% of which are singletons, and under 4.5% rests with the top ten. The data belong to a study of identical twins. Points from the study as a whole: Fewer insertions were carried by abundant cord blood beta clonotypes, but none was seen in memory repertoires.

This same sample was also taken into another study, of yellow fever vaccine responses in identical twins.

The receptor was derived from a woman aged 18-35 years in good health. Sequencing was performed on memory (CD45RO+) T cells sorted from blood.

The CDR3 reads CASSQAILAGETQYF. The DNA of the CDR3 is TGTGCCAGCAGCCAAGCGATACTAGCGGGAGAGACCCAGTACTTC. The chain employs TRBV4-2 and TRBJ2-5; 9 nucleotides match TRBD2. J lost 4 bases, V lost 1 base, and 4 bases had no gene match. Per the germline V gene, CDR1 is LGHNA and CDR2 is YNFKEQ. The CDR3 consists of 15 residues.